Listed here are 10 T cell receptor beta chains from one sample, sequenced in a study of cytomegalovirus exposure and HLA in healthy donors (dated by TCRdb to about 2017). Library preparation used the immunoSEQ multiplex PCR assay. The multiplex PCR relied on a mix of 60 forward primers for TCR Vbeta segments and 13 reverse primers for TCR Jbeta segments. TCRdb mirrors the immuneACCESS table, restricted to in-frame sequences. Some clones are absent from its copies; in checked studies, under half trace to an unresolved V gene, and the reason for the others is unknown. This sample lists roughly 56,000 clones; more than 75% were detected once. The biggest ten clones account for approximately 1.3% of the sample. Sequencing was done on a sample of PBMCs. The source of these receptors is a man in his late teens or twenties in good health and CMV-seronegative.

The V and J genes are TRBV5-6 and TRBJ1-6; tentatively, D is TRBD1 (6 bases). Trimming cost V 4 bases and J 7 bases, with 24 bases left between them. CDR1 and CDR2 from the germline V gene are SGHDT and YYEEEE. This CDR3 has 18 residues. The CDR3 loop is CASSPGVFGGQTNSPLHF. In DNA form, the CDR3 reads TGTGCCAGCAGCCCAGGGGTTTTCGGAGGACAGACAAATTCACCCCTCCACTTT.

The genes are TRBV11-1 and TRBJ1-5; D is undetermined. The V end was cut by 1 base, the J end by 6 bases, with 7 bases between. The CDR3 covers 13 residues. Germline V CDR1 and CDR2: SGHAT, FQDESV (reference sequence). DNA for the CDR3: TGTGCCAGCAGCTTAGGAGAGGCTCAGCCCCAGCATTTT. It codes for CASSLGEAQPQHF.

The V and J genes are TRBV10-1 and TRBJ2-3, with TRBD2 matching 7 bases. The CDR3 totals 18 residues. Germline values: CDR1 WNHNN, CDR2 SYGVQD (reference sequence). With V trimmed by 1 base and J by 4 bases, 14 bases remained unmatched. The CDR3 DNA reads as TGCGCCAGCAGTGAGTTTCCCCGCGGGGGACCCCACCCAGATACGCAGTATTTT. Its translation is CASSEFPRGGPHPDTQYF.

This clone has only one observation. V usage is TRBV4-1 and J usage is TRBJ2-1, with TRBD1 as a possible D gene (5 bases). Trimming removed 0 bases from V and 7 bases from J, with 16 bases in between. The CDR3 length is 16 residues. Germline V gives CDR1 MGHRA, CDR2 YSYEKL. The CDR3 is CASSQEGPLGRNEQFF. CDR3 bases: TGCGCCAGCAGCCAAGAAGGCCCCCTGGGGCGAAATGAGCAGTTCTTC.

The rearrangement links TRBV5-6 to TRBJ1-1; no reliable D call. Germline-derived CDR1 and CDR2 are SGHDT and YYEEEE. The ends were cut back, 3 bases at V and 3 bases at J, with 3 bases in the middle. The CDR3 is 11 amino acids. In DNA form, the CDR3 reads TGTGCCAGCAGCTCCTACACTGAAGCTTTCTTT. It yields the protein CASSSYTEAFF.

This clone has just one count. Distinct nucleotide sequences in the sample also encode this CDR3. CDR3 DNA sequence: TGTGCCAGCAGCTTAGACCGGGGGTACGAGCAGTACTTC. Its translation is CASSLDRGYEQYF. This chain uses TRBV13 with TRBJ2-7; D is perhaps TRBD2 (6 bases). The CDR3 has 13 residues. Germline lookup yields CDR1 PRHDT and CDR2 FYEKMQ (reference sequence). Trimming removed 1 base at V and 4 bases at J, with 8 bases between.

The V call is TRBV4-1, the J call TRBJ2-1, with D possibly matching TRBD2 (6 bases). Germline V gives CDR1 MGHRA, CDR2 YSYEKL. The V end lost 3 bases, the J end lost 8 bases, and 17 bases lay between the germline ends. This CDR3 comprises 15 residues. The CDR3 reads CASSHSSVASDEQFF. Here the CDR3 DNA reads TGCGCCAGCAGCCATTCTAGCGTCGCGTCTGATGAGCAGTTCTTC.

The rearrangement uses TRBV10-3 and TRBJ2-1, with a weak D call TRBD1 (6 bases). V was pared by 6 bases and J by 7 bases, with 19 bases between. Germline lookup yields CDR1 ENHRY and CDR2 SYGVKD. This CDR3 spans 15 amino acids. The CDR3 sequence is CAISPGLYRENEQFF. The DNA for the CDR3 is TGTGCCATCAGCCCAGGCTTATACAGGGAAAATGAGCAGTTCTTC.

The chain links TRBV14 to TRBJ1-1; no definite D call. This CDR3 has 14 amino acids. Trimming removed 5 bases at V and 0 bases at J, with 10 bases between. Per the germline V gene, CDR1 is SGHDN and CDR2 is FVKESK. The CDR3 spells CASSKYSLNTEAFF. In DNA form, the CDR3 reads TGTGCCAGCAGCAAATACAGCTTGAACACTGAAGCTTTCTTT.

V is TRBV4-1 and J is TRBJ1-2, with 7 positions matching TRBD1. Germline CDR1 reads MGHRA; CDR2 reads YSYEKL. The CDR3 has 18 amino acids. Trimming cost V 0 bases and J 8 bases; bases outside gene matches: 18. DNA for the CDR3: TGCGCCAGCAGCCAAGATTGGGTGGGGGCAACAGGGGCCGGGGGCTACACCTTC. Protein product: CASSQDWVGATGAGGYTF.